This TCR beta chain is drawn from a study of OX40 agonist ivuxolimab in advanced cancers. For context, the study as a whole: Ivuxolimab was a fully human IgG2 agonistic monoclonal antibody targeting the costimulatory receptor OX40 (CD134). Intravenous ivuxolimab was administered to patients every 2 weeks at six dose levels: 0.01, 0.1, 0.3, 1.5, 3 and 10 mg/kg. Of the approximately 54 dose-escalation patients, hepatocellular carcinoma was present in about 19, melanoma in roughly 15, renal cell carcinoma in 9 and head and neck cancer in 9. The dose-escalation cohort was over 70% male with a mean age of about 54 years, ranging from roughly 23 to 85. Prior anti-PD-1, anti-PD-L1 or anti-CTLA-4 therapy was permitted, and approximately 42% of dose-escalation patients had received checkpoint inhibitors. Three dose-escalation patients achieved partial responses, one with hepatocellular carcinoma and two with cutaneous melanoma. The purpose of peripheral TCRbeta sequencing was to test whether ivuxolimab changed TCR sequence diversity and led to clonal T-cell expansion. The paper covers the monotherapy dose-escalation part of the phase I ivuxolimab trial, which included N ≈ 50 patients.

Notes on this clone: The antigen it binds to is not known. Base qualities are not at hand, and no much larger clone is one base apart.

Genomic DNA was extracted from sorted cells for sequencing of the TCRbeta CDR3 region. The immunoSEQ Assay was used for sequencing of TCRbeta CDR3 regions. TCRdb stores this immuneACCESS table with in-frame sequences only. Part of the clones is absent; in the studies checked, under half of the shortfall reflects unresolved V genes, and no reason is known for the rest. Present in this sample are roughly 50,000 clones, about 81% of which were seen just once. The ten largest clones capture around 7% of the sample. Compared with germline, V lacks 2 bases and J lacks 4 bases; bases without a gene match: 10. CDR1 is given as MNHEY and CDR2 as SMNVEV, both from the germline V gene (reference sequence). The CDR3 has 16 amino acids, counting the end cysteine and phenylalanine. Kept here is only the CDR3 DNA, which spans 48 bases and is read in frame from base 1. Study-wide findings and limitations: The antigen specificity of the peripheral T cells that underwent clonal expansion was not determined. Partial responders in the 0.1-3.0 mg/kg groups had among the lowest normalized peripheral clonal expansion, especially among CD8+ T cells. At doses of 0.1 to 3.0 mg/kg, clonal expansion of both CD4+ and CD8+ blood T cells was observed from baseline to week 6. Low levels of normalized T-cell clonal expansion were also seen in some patients who did not respond. On average, CD8+ T cells showed more expanded clones than CD4+ T cells after ivuxolimab.

The trial excluded patients who had a history of autoimmune disease or were on systemic immunosuppression. In every dose cohort, peripheral blood was drawn for TCR sequencing at baseline, cycle 4 day 1, and cycle 7 day 1. The samples were taken from a phase I, first-in-human, multicenter, open-label dose-escalation trial of ivuxolimab. Adults with locally advanced or metastatic head and neck squamous cell, hepatocellular, melanoma or renal cell carcinoma were enrolled in the trial. CD4+ and CD8+ T cells were sorted separately from peripheral blood before TCR sequencing. The TCR sequence derives from an adult with an advanced solid tumor such as melanoma, head and neck, liver or kidney cancer. Recombination joined TRBV27 with TRBJ2-7, with 8 bases aligning to TRBD2. This sample comprised CD4+ or CD8+ T cells sorted from blood, obtained in a trial of the OX40 agonist ivuxolimab. This receptor carries the CDR3 CASSLHGTSRAYEQYF. The sequenced DNA: TGTGCCAGCAGTTTACATGGGACTAGTAGGGCGTACGAGCAGTACTTC.